These 24 T cell receptor beta chains were all obtained from the same sample, sequenced in a study of early T cells in non-severe SARS-CoV-2 infection. TCRdb itself ran the 5' RACE reads through MiXCR, one entry per CDR3 protein. The sample holds 60,000 to 80,000 distinct CDR3 sequences; 12% are singletons and the top ten take 3% to 5%. Sequencing input: whole blood. Receptors were obtained from an adult who was a healthcare worker with PCR-confirmed SARS-CoV-2 infection or an uninfected control (not recorded which).

This clonotype was detected ten times or more. The chain joins TRBV7-8 to TRBJ1-4; 8 bases are a match to TRBD1. Trimming took 6 bases from V and 6 from J; bases not matched to a gene: 9. Germline V gene sequence: CDR1 SGHVS, CDR2 FQNEAQ. The length of the CDR3 is 15 residues. CDR3 in amino acids: CASRDAGGADEKLFF. CDR3 in DNA: TGTGCCAGCAGGGACGCAGGGGGCGCGGATGAAAAACTGTTTTTT.

This clonotype was recorded many times. DNA of the CDR3: TGTGCCAGCAGCTCTACCGGGACAGGGGTTCAGCCCCAGCATTTT. It is translated as CASSSTGTGVQPQHF. V gene TRBV28 combines with J gene TRBJ1-5, with 10 positions matching TRBD1. The CDR3 loop spans 15 amino acids. Germline values: CDR1 MDHEN, CDR2 SYDVKM. The ends lost 6 bases at V and 6 bases at J; junction bases unmatched: 8.

A few counts support this clonotype. The chain has TRBV19 and TRBJ1-5, with a weak D call TRBD1 (6 bases). The CDR3 contains 15 residues. CDR1 and CDR2 (germline): LNHDA, SQIVND (reference sequence). Deletions cut 3 bases from V and 6 bases from J, with 15 bases between. The CDR3 protein is CASSIISGGRQPQHF. CDR3 bases: TGTGCCAGTAGTATTATTTCGGGGGGCCGTCAGCCCCAGCATTTT. Full variable domain (outside the CDR3, taken from reference TRBV19 and TRBJ1-5): DGGITQSPKYLFRKEGQNVTLSCEQNLNHDAMYWYRQDPGQGLRLIYYSQIVNDFQKGDIAEGYSVSREKKESFPLTVTSAQKNPTAFYLCASSIISGGRQPQHFGDGTRLSIL.

This clonotype was seen more than once but under ten times. The chain carries TRBV19 and TRBJ2-4; 12 bases align to TRBD1. The CDR3 has 17 amino acids. Trimming at V came to 5 bases and at J to 1 base, leaving 6 bases not matched to a gene. Looked up from germline, CDR1 is LNHDA and CDR2 is SQIVND (reference sequence). The CDR3: CASSPGTGGYAKNIQYF. CDR3 in DNA: TGTGCCAGTAGTCCGGGGACAGGGGGCTACGCCAAAAACATTCAGTACTTC.

The J gene is TRBJ2-1, the V gene TRBV4-1, with 11 positions matching TRBD2. This CDR3 comprises 18 residues. V shed 0 bases, J shed 2 bases, and the junction held 6 bases outside the gene matches. Germline values: CDR1 MGHRA, CDR2 YSYEKL. Here the CDR3 DNA reads TGCGCCAGCAGCCAAGATAGAGTAGCGGGAGGGGCCTACAATGAGCAGTTCTTC. It codes for CASSQDRVAGGAYNEQFF.

This clonotype has a count of ten or more. The rearrangement joins TRBV29-1 to TRBJ2-7; 9 nucleotides agree with TRBD2. The germline gives CDR1 SQVTM, CDR2 ANQGSEA. The CDR3 is 12 residues long. V was clipped by 6 bases and J by 5 bases; unmatched bases: 5. Here the CDR3 reads CSVLSGSDEQYF. CDR3 in DNA: TGCAGCGTGCTTAGCGGGAGCGACGAGCAGTACTTC.

This clonotype came up a few times. The J gene is TRBJ2-7, the V gene TRBV3-1, with 7 bases matching TRBD1. CDR1 LGHDT and CDR2 YNNKEL come from the germline V gene (reference sequence). CDR3 length equals 15 residues. Trimming took 1 base from V and 7 from J; bases not matched to a gene: 10. This chain's CDR3 is CASSQVLDRVKEQYF. CDR3 in DNA: TGTGCCAGCAGCCAAGTCCTAGACAGGGTTAAGGAGCAGTACTTC.

This clonotype was detected once. The J gene is TRBJ2-1, the V gene TRBV29-1; a weak D match, TRBD2 (6 bases). Germline values: CDR1 SQVTM, CDR2 ANQGSEA. Trimming removed 0 bases at V and 1 base at J, with 13 bases between. The CDR3 loop spans 16 amino acids. CDR3 sequence (DNA): TGCAGCGTTGAAGATCCCACGGGAGATTCCTACAATGAGCAGTTCTTC. Protein sequence: CSVEDPTGDSYNEQFF.

The chain employs TRBV7-2 and TRBJ2-1; 8 nucleotides agree with TRBD2. Germline CDR1 reads SGHTA; CDR2 reads FQGNSA. V was clipped by 5 bases and J by 2 bases; unmatched bases: 8. CDR3 length equals 16 residues. CDR3 sequence: CASSPYTGGTYNEQFF. Here the CDR3 DNA reads TGTGCCAGCAGCCCCTATACGGGAGGGACCTACAATGAGCAGTTCTTC.

V and J are TRBV23-1 and TRBJ2-3; TRBD2 matches 9 bases. TRBV23-1 falls under the ORF class, with uncertain function. CDR3 length equals 18 residues. V lost 0 bases, J lost 3 bases, and 10 bases stayed unmatched. CDR3 sequence: CASSQSIGLAIGTDTQYF. In DNA form, the CDR3 reads TGCGCCAGCAGTCAATCGATAGGACTAGCGATCGGGACAGATACGCAGTATTTT.

This clonotype has ten or more counts. This chain joins TRBV19 and TRBJ1-1; D may be TRBD1 (5 bases). CDR3 length equals 17 residues. CDR1 LNHDA and CDR2 SQIVND come from the germline V gene (reference sequence). V was cut by 9 bases and J by 3 bases, with 26 bases left in between. CDR3 protein: CASRNPRAPQGDTEAFF. CDR3 in DNA: TGTGCCAGCCGAAACCCGAGGGCCCCTCAGGGTGACACTGAAGCTTTCTTT.

This clonotype was recorded at least ten times. This chain uses TRBV2 with TRBJ1-5; no reliable D call. In germline, CDR1 is SNHLY, CDR2 FYNNEI. Trimming pared 4 bases from V and 2 bases from J, leaving 9 bases between. CDR3 length equals 14 residues. The CDR3 DNA reads TGTGCCAGCAGTGCGGACGGAGGCAATCAGCCCCAGCATTTT. Its protein is CASSADGGNQPQHF.

V usage is TRBV18 and J usage is TRBJ2-5; D is ambiguous. Trimming shortened V by 0 bases and J by 3 bases, and 5 bases separated the two germline ends. The CDR3 has 13 residues. CDR1 is KGHSH and CDR2 is LQKENI in the germline V gene. The CDR3: CASSPPGKETQYF. CDR3 in DNA: TGTGCCAGCTCACCACCGGGCAAAGAGACCCAGTACTTC. The whole variable domain, filled in from reference TRBV18 and TRBJ2-5, reads NAGVMQNPRHLVRRRGQEARLRCSPMKGHSHVYWYRQLPEEGLKFMVYLQKENIIDESGMPKERFSAEFPKEGPSILRIQQVVRGDSAAYFCASSPPGKETQYFGPGTRLLVL.

V gene TRBV28 combines with J gene TRBJ2-3; 11 nucleotides line up with TRBD2. Germline CDR1 is MDHEN and CDR2 is SYDVKM. The V gene end was trimmed by 8 bases and the J gene end by 1 base; junction bases not matched to a gene: 2. The CDR3 is 14 amino acids. The CDR3 bases are TGTGCCAGCCAACTAGCGGGAGGCACAGATACGCAGTATTTT. Its protein product is CASQLAGGTDTQYF.

The chain joins TRBV7-7 to TRBJ2-5; 7 positions match TRBD2. The CDR3 runs to 15 residues. Losses at the gene ends were 0 bases for V and 3 bases for J; bases not matched to a gene: 4. The germline V gene has CDR1 SSHAT and CDR2 FNYEAQ (reference sequence). In nucleotides, the CDR3 is TGTGCCAGCAGCTTAGCGGGAGGGCCTGAAGAGACCCAGTACTTC. It yields the protein CASSLAGGPEETQYF. Supplemented by reference TRBV7-7 and TRBJ2-5, the full variable domain reads GAGVSQSPRYKVTKRGQDVTLRCDPISSHATLYWYQQALGQGPEFLTYFNYEAQPDKSGLPSDRFSAERPEGSISTLTIQRTEQRDSAMYRCASSLAGGPEETQYFGPGTRLLVL.

This clonotype has only a few counts. This chain uses TRBV28 with TRBJ2-3; 10 bases agree with TRBD1. Per the germline V gene, CDR1 is MDHEN and CDR2 is SYDVKM. Trimming took 3 bases from V and 4 from J; bases not matched to a gene: 10. The CDR3 spans 17 residues. For the CDR3, the DNA is TGTGCCAGCAGTTTTAATGGGGTGACAGGGGGCGCAGATACGCAGTATTTT. Protein: CASSFNGVTGGADTQYF.

The chain joins TRBV18 to TRBJ2-3; D is unresolved. The CDR3 extends over 14 amino acids. Germline V CDR1 and CDR2: KGHSH, LQKENI. Trimming left V 0 bases short and J 2 bases short, with 6 bases between. CDR3 sequence: CASSPPENTDTQYF. DNA for the CDR3: TGTGCCAGCTCACCACCGGAGAACACAGATACGCAGTATTTT.

This clonotype was picked up a small number of times. The rearrangement uses TRBV11-1 and TRBJ2-5; D ambiguous. The CDR3 spans 14 residues. Germline lookup yields CDR1 SGHAT and CDR2 FQDESV (reference sequence). V was trimmed by 5 bases and J by 2 bases, leaving 12 bases between them. CDR3: CASSPRTVQETQYF. The CDR3 region has the DNA TGTGCCAGCAGCCCCCGGACGGTTCAAGAGACCCAGTACTTC.

The sample holds a few counts of this clonotype. V is TRBV12-3 or TRBV12-4 and J is TRBJ1-1; 12 bases agree with TRBD1. This CDR3 contains 16 residues. The V segment lost 6 bases and the J segment 1 base; nucleotides outside the gene matches: 6. This CDR3 reads CASRFGTGGRNTEAFF. CDR3 in DNA: TGTGCCAGCAGGTTCGGGACAGGGGGCCGGAACACTGAAGCTTTCTTT.

The gene calls are TRBV27 and TRBJ2-5; D is perhaps TRBD2 (5 bases). The CDR3 is 13 amino acids. Trimming shortened V by 6 bases and J by 2 bases, and 10 bases separated the two germline ends. In germline, CDR1 is MNHEY, CDR2 SMNVEV (reference sequence). The DNA of the CDR3 is TGTGCCAGCAGCAGGACTCGACAAGAGACCCAGTACTTC. As protein: CASSRTRQETQYF.

This clonotype appeared many times. The CDR3 loop is CASSPQQGPYGYTF. CDR3 nucleotides: TGTGCCAGCAGCCCTCAACAGGGTCCCTATGGCTACACCTTC. V gene TRBV7-9 combines with J gene TRBJ1-2; tentatively, D is TRBD1 (6 bases). Germline V lookup: CDR1 SEHNR, CDR2 FQNEAQ (reference sequence). The V gene lost 5 bases and the J gene lost 4 bases, with 14 bases spanning the gap. The CDR3 contains 14 residues.

This clonotype was detected a few times. The rearrangement joins TRBV28 to TRBJ2-1, with 8 bases identical to TRBD2. This CDR3 contains 14 residues. Germline CDR1 and CDR2: MDHEN and SYDVKM. The trim removed 2 bases at V and 7 bases at J, leaving 4 bases unmatched. The CDR3 DNA reads TGTGCCAGCAGTTTAGGCGGGAGGAAAAATGAGCAGTTCTTC. Translating gives CASSLGGRKNEQFF.

This sequence joins TRBV29-1 and TRBJ2-7; D gene ambiguous. Germline lookup yields CDR1 SQVTM and CDR2 ANQGSEA. The CDR3 extends over 15 amino acids. V shed 0 bases and J shed 2 bases, with 14 bases lying between them. CDR3 protein: CSVEDPIGATYEQYF. CDR3 DNA sequence: TGCAGCGTTGAAGATCCGATAGGAGCTACCTACGAGCAGTACTTC.

Worth noting for this clonotype: A much bigger clone sits one base away, suggesting this may be a read error. CDR3: CASQETGAGGYTF. CDR3 bases: TGTGCCAGCCAAGAGACAGGGGCCGGTGGCTACACCTTC. This chain links TRBV2 with TRBJ1-2, with TRBD1 identical over 8 bases. With 8 bases clipped from V and 7 bases from J, the junction kept 9 bases outside the gene matches. The V gene's germline CDR1 is SNHLY and CDR2 FYNNEI. This CDR3 has 13 residues.